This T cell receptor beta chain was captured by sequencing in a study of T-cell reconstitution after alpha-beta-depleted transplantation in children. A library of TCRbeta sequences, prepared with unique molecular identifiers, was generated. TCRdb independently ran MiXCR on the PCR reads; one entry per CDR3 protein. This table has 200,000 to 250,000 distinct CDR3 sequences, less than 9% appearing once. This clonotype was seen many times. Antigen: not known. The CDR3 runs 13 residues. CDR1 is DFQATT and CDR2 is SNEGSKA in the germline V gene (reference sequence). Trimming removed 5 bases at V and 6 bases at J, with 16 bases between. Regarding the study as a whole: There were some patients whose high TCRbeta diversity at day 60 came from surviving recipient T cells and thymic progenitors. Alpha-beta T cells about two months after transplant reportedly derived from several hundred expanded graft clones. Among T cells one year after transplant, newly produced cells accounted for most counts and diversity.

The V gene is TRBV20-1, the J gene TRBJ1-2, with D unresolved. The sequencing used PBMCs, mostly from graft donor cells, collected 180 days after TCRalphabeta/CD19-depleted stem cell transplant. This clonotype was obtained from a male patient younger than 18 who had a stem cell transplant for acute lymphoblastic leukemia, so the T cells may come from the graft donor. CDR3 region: CSAYPDGPHGYTF. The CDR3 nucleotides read TGCAGTGCTTACCCAGACGGCCCTCATGGCTACACCTTC.